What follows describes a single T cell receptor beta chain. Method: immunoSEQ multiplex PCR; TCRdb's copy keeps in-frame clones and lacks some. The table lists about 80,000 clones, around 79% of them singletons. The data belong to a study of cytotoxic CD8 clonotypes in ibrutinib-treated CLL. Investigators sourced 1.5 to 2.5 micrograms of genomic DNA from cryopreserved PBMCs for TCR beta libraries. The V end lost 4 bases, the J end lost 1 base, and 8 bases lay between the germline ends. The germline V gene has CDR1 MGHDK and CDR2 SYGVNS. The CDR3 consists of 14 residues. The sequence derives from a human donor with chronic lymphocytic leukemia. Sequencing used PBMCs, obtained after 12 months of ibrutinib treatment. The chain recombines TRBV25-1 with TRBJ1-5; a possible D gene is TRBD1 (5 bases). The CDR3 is CASSGPGSNQPQHF. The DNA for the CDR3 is TGTGCCAGCAGTGGGCCAGGGAGCAATCAGCCCCAGCATTTT.